This is a list of T cell receptor beta chains from one sample in a study of cytomegalovirus exposure and HLA in healthy donors. Profiling relied on immunoSEQ multiplex PCR, and the TCRdb table lists in-frame clones only, not all of them. Among about 97,000 clones listed, 70% to 75% were seen once. Sequencing was performed on PBMCs. These receptors originate from a man aged 35-49 years in good health and CMV-seronegative. Each CDR3 is given without its conserved first and last residue.

v_call	j_call	cdr3_aa
TRBV10-3	TRBJ2-1	AISESPGLSSYNEQF
TRBV2	TRBJ2-5	ASSEAKGPETQY
TRBV7-2	TRBJ1-6	ASSLYGPLGQTINSPLH
TRBV7-2	TRBJ2-2	ASSPLRGAGGELF
TRBV4-3	TRBJ2-7	ASSQQRGGVYEQY
TRBV27	TRBJ2-1	AISQGDGYNAQF
TRBV7-9	TRBJ1-2	ASSSGPDEGIIGYT
TRBV6-6	TRBJ1-5	ASGDRLNQPQH
TRBV28	TRBJ2-1	ASCSYGTSVGEQF
TRBV4-3	TRBJ2-1	ASSQDYARNEQF
TRBV25-1	TRBJ2-7	ASSEFRGTETYEQY
TRBV18	TRBJ1-1	ASSLTRGLNTEAF
TRBV30	TRBJ1-6	AWGRLNNSPLH
TRBV10-3	TRBJ1-6	AISNRGGGDNSPLH
TRBV6-5	TRBJ1-1	ASSELWNTEAF
TRBV18	TRBJ1-1	ASSPPGQGAKTEAF
TRBV7-9	TRBJ1-1	SSSLGRGEAF
TRBV5-4	TRBJ2-1	ASSTGRGWF
TRBV7-9	TRBJ2-1	ASSLVTSGGYEQF
TRBV7-2	TRBJ2-5	ASSLALGLAGGGVEETQY
TRBV23-1	TRBJ2-1	ASSQRWGLYNEQF
TRBV5-1	TRBJ1-3	ASSFMRAPGNTIY
TRBV15	TRBJ1-4	ATSRVRDWDDNEKLF
TRBV7-9	TRBJ2-5	ASSLAGQRQETQY
TRBV9	TRBJ2-7	ASSVGGGNSYEQY
TRBV5-4	TRBJ1-4	ASSWLGARLF
TRBV11-2	TRBJ2-3	ASSLVGGQAKDTQY